The 5 T cell receptor beta chains reported below all come from one sample, sequenced in a study of metastatic and nonmetastatic thyroid tumors. Nobody among the patients had been given any treatment before thyroid surgery. TCRdb re-analyzed the PCR reads through MiXCR. The table includes roughly 6,800 clones, less than 30% detected once. Specimen: tumor tissue. The receptors were sampled from a female donor with papillary thyroid cancer or a benign thyroid nodule (not recorded which). Some clones in this sample may be carry-over from other donors' samples.

This clone counts as medium-sized. The chain links TRBV12-5 to TRBJ2-1; 8 nucleotides match TRBD2. After removal of 1 base from V and 1 base from J, the junction contained 6 bases not matched to a gene. Germline values: CDR1 LGHNT, CDR2 FRNRAP. The CDR3 extends over 17 amino acids. The CDR3 DNA sequence: TGTGCTAGTGGTTTGGCTATAACTAGCGGTTCCTACAATGAGCAGTTCTTC. Translation: CASGLAITSGSYNEQFF.

CDR3 protein: CASSIGGEGYEQYF. The DNA for the CDR3 is TGTGCCAGTAGTATAGGCGGGGAGGGCTACGAGCAGTACTTC. This chain connects TRBV19 to TRBJ2-7; 7 bases are a match to TRBD2. The trim removed 1 base at V and 3 bases at J, leaving 3 bases unmatched. The CDR3 totals 14 residues. Germline values: CDR1 LNHDA, CDR2 SQIVND (reference sequence).

In its sample, this clone was seen a few times. This chain links TRBV6-1 with TRBJ1-6, with unresolved D. V lost 0 bases and J 0 bases, leaving 9 bases between the germline ends. This CDR3 comprises 17 residues. Germline CDR1 MNHNS, CDR2 SASEGT. The CDR3 here is CASSEARGNSYNSPLHF. CDR3 in DNA: TGTGCCAGCAGTGAAGCGAGAGGAAACTCCTATAATTCACCCCTCCACTTT.

This clone is judged medium-sized (0.01 to 0.1%). The rearrangement joins TRBV6-2 or TRBV6-3 to TRBJ2-3; 12 positions agree with TRBD2. V was pared by 6 bases and J by 7 bases, with 8 bases of the junction left unmatched. Germline V lookup: CDR1 MNHEY, CDR2 SVGEGT. This CDR3 region has 15 residues. The CDR3 region is CASSDLLAGGYTQYF. The DNA of the CDR3 is TGTGCCAGCAGCGACCTACTAGCGGGGGGTTATACGCAGTATTTT.

V usage is TRBV27 and J usage is TRBJ1-5; D is unclear. CDR3 length: 13 amino acids. Germline assignment: CDR1 MNHEY and CDR2 SMNVEV (reference sequence). The V and J ends lost 1 base and 5 bases respectively, with 6 bases between them. CDR3: CASSLLPDQPQHF. In DNA, the CDR3 is TGTGCCAGCAGTTTATTACCCGATCAGCCCCAGCATTTT.